The 7 T cell receptor beta chains below were found in one sample sequenced in a study of blood T cell repertoires in COVID-19. The repertoire was sequenced with immunoSEQ multiplex PCR; TCRdb's copy has only in-frame clones and lacks some. The data show about 210,000 clones, with 75% to 85% seen just once and around 13% held by the top ten. Sample: peripheral blood. The receptors shown here come from a human donor in a cohort sampled during active COVID-19.

A few counts support this clone. V gene TRBV19 combines with J gene TRBJ1-5; tentative D call: TRBD1 (5 bases). V was cut by 4 bases and J by 4 bases, with 11 bases left in between. This CDR3 contains 14 residues. The V gene's germline CDR1 is LNHDA and CDR2 SQIVND (reference sequence). CDR3 DNA: TGTGCCAGTAGTAATGGGGCAGGTAATCAGCCCCAGCATTTT. Translation gives CASSNGAGNQPQHF.

The chain employs TRBV5-1 and TRBJ1-4, with 7 positions matching TRBD1. The CDR3 is 14 amino acids. J lost 3 bases, V lost 4 bases, and 3 bases had no gene match. Per the germline V gene, CDR1 is SGHRS and CDR2 is YFSETQ. The CDR3 coding sequence is TGCGCCAGCAGCACGACAGGGTCTAATGAAAAACTGTTTTTT. As protein: CASSTTGSNEKLFF.

DNA for the CDR3: TGTGCCAGCAGAGGACTGTCCTACGAGCAGTACTTC. Translation gives CASRGLSYEQYF. V and J are TRBV2 and TRBJ2-7; D might be TRBD2 (5 bases). Germline lookup yields CDR1 SNHLY and CDR2 FYNNEI. The V end was cut by 6 bases, the J end by 1 base, with 7 bases between. This CDR3 has 12 amino acids.

This clone was seen a single time. V gene TRBV27 combines with J gene TRBJ1-2; the match to TRBD1 covers 8 bases. CDR1 and CDR2 (germline): MNHEY, SMNVEV (reference sequence). This CDR3 comprises 14 residues. Trimming cost V 3 bases and J 9 bases; bases outside gene matches: 9. CDR3 residues: CASSLAGGTGSYTF. As DNA, the CDR3 is TGTGCCAGCAGTTTGGCAGGGGGCACGGGAAGCTACACCTTC.

This clone was recorded only once. The chain couples TRBV30 to TRBJ1-2; the D is unclear. Germline assignment: CDR1 GTSNPN and CDR2 SVGIG (reference sequence). CDR3 length: 13 amino acids. The V end was cut by 2 bases, the J end by 8 bases, with 15 bases between. The CDR3 bases are TGTGCCTGGAGTCGGGGAGGCGACTTGGGCTACACCTTC. It encodes CAWSRGGDLGYTF.

The rearrangement uses TRBV6-1 and TRBJ2-6, with D perhaps TRBD1 (5 bases). Trimming cost V 3 bases and J 0 bases, with 15 bases left between them. The CDR3 contains 18 residues. The V gene's germline CDR1 is MNHNS and CDR2 SASEGT. CDR3 DNA: TGTGCCAGCAGTGATGACAGCCCCTATCTCTCTGGGGCCAACGTCCTGACTTTC. This translates into CASSDDSPYLSGANVLTF.

The rearrangement uses TRBV7-2 and TRBJ1-2, with no clear D. The CDR3 sequence is 16 residues long. CDR1 is SGHTA and CDR2 is FQGNSA in the germline V gene. V lost 1 base to trimming and J lost 5 bases, with 17 bases between them. This CDR3 is CASSLGDLSGIYGYTF. The CDR3 nucleotides read TGTGCCAGCAGCTTAGGAGACCTTTCCGGGATATATGGCTACACCTTC.